This T cell receptor (beta chain) was profiled in a study of graft-versus-host responses after intestinal transplantation. Overall study context: Multivisceral, liver-intestinal, or isolated intestinal grafts went to recipients.

The CDR3 is made up of 13 amino acids. Germline-derived CDR1 and CDR2 are SGHVS and FNYEAQ. Trimming took 1 base from V and 5 from J, leaving 8 bases between them. Measured with immunoSEQ multiplex PCR; TCRdb has only the in-frame clones, and not every one. The repertoire holds more than 20,000 clones, with approximately 92% as singletons. This sequence originates from a human patient who received an intestinal transplant, so some T cells may come from the graft donor. This sample comprised PBMCs, obtained approximately 65 days after intestinal transplantation. J is TRBJ2-5 and V is TRBV7-6; D is unresolved. The CDR3: CASSLVVQETQYF. CDR3 in DNA: TGTGCCAGCAGCTTAGTTGTGCAGGAGACCCAGTACTTC.